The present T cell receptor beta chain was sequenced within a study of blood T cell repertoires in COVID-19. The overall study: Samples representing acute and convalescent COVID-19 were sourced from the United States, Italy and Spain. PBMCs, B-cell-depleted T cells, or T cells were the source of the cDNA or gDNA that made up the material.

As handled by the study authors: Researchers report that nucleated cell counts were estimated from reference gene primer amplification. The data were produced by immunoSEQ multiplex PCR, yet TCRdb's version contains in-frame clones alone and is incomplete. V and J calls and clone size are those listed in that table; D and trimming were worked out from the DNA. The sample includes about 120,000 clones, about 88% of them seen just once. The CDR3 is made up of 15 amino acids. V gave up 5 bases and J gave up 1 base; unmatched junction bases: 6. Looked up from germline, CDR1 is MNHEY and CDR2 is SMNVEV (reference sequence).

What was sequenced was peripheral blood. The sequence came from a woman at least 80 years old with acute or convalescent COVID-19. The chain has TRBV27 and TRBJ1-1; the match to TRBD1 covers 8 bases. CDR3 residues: CASSQPGGSNTEAFF. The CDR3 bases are TGTGCCAGCAGTCAGCCAGGGGGCTCGAACACTGAAGCTTTCTTT.